The following is a TCR beta chain sequence with its context. Its antigen is unknown. The V and J ends lost 3 bases and 9 bases respectively, with 10 bases between them. CDR1 SGHTA and CDR2 FQGNSA come from the germline V gene. There are 12 residues in the CDR3. The primer mix had 60 Vbeta and 13 Jbeta primers. The method was immunoSEQ multiplex PCR; TCRdb's version includes in-frame clones alone and lacks a portion of them. The table records about 130,000 clones, 55% to 75% of them present only once. The sample is drawn from a study of cytomegalovirus exposure and HLA in healthy donors. General study results and limits: One later analysis reportedly identified an Asian-associated ancestry cluster that showed fewer N-insertions than the approximately 700-donor mean.

This receptor was taken from a man aged 30 to 39 in good health and CMV-seropositive. Sequences were obtained from PBMCs. This chain joins TRBV7-2 and TRBJ2-3; a weak D match, TRBD2 (5 bases). The CDR3: CASSFSAPTQYF. The CDR3 DNA reads TGTGCCAGCAGCTTTAGCGCCCCCACGCAGTATTTT.